The rows below give T cell receptor beta chains drawn from one sample of a study of control samples from healthy donors and cancer patients. Clones were read by immunoSEQ multiplex PCR, and TCRdb kept only the in-frame ones, dropping some. The profile covers around 180,000 clones, with 91% appearing a single time and just over 2% taken by the ten largest. Sequenced material: blood. The receptors shown here come from a woman aged 40-49 years in good health. CDR3s include the opening cysteine and the closing phenylalanine or tryptophan. The order of the fields is D gene, J gene, V gene, clone size, CDR3 protein, CDR3 DNA. A D gene is named only where the DNA matches it firmly. Clone size is not always given. Where it is, it says once, few, many or a class for expanded clones.

D: NA; J: TRBJ2-2; V: TRBV6-6; size: NA; CDR3: CASSSPGLTNTGELFF; DNA: TGTGCCAGCAGTTCTCCGGGCCTGACGAACACCGGGGAGCTGTTTTTT
D: NA; J: TRBJ1-6; V: TRBV5-1; size: once; CDR3: CASSEVQGSPLHF; DNA: TGCGCCAGCAGCGAGGTCCAAGGTTCACCCCTCCACTTT
D: NA; J: TRBJ1-5; V: TRBV12-2; size: once; CDR3: CASRLDGVSTDSNQPQHF; DNA: TGTGCAAGTCGCTTAGATGGGGTTTCGACAGATAGCAATCAGCCCCAGCATTTT
D: NA; J: TRBJ2-5; V: TRBV10-3; size: NA; CDR3: CAISERQKQETQYF; DNA: TGTGCCATCAGTGAAAGACAGAAACAAGAGACCCAGTACTTC
D: NA; J: TRBJ2-1; V: TRBV13; size: NA; CDR3: CASSSRVRGATYNEQFF; DNA: TGTGCCAGCAGCTCCCGAGTGAGGGGGGCGACCTACAATGAGCAGTTCTTC
D: NA; J: TRBJ1-6; V: TRBV10-3; size: NA; CDR3: CAISELGGGRGDSPLHF; DNA: TGTGCCATCAGTGAGCTTGGCGGGGGGAGGGGAGATTCACCCCTCCACTTT
D: TRBD1; J: TRBJ1-1; V: TRBV15; size: NA; CDR3: CATSLGQGSTEAFF; DNA: TGTGCCACCAGCTTAGGACAGGGGAGCACTGAAGCTTTCTTT
D: TRBD1; J: TRBJ1-2; V: TRBV11-2; size: NA; CDR3: CASRGGQALKDGYTF; DNA: TGTGCCAGCAGGGGAGGACAGGCCCTAAAGGATGGCTACACCTTC
D: NA; J: TRBJ1-4; V: TRBV29-1; size: NA; CDR3: CSVLFVEKLFF; DNA: TGCAGCGTCCTTTTCGTAGAAAAACTGTTTTTT
D: NA; J: TRBJ1-1; V: TRBV12-3/TRBV12-4; size: NA; CDR3: CASSFSGSEAFF; DNA: TGTGCCAGCAGTTTCTCGGGTTCTGAAGCTTTCTTT
D: NA; J: TRBJ1-4; V: TRBV3-1/TRBV3-2; size: NA; CDR3: CASSQERGRGEKLFF; DNA: TGTGCCAGCAGCCAAGAAAGGGGGAGGGGTGAAAAACTGTTTTTT
D: NA; J: TRBJ2-3; V: TRBV18; size: NA; CDR3: CASSPPSTDTQYF; DNA: TGTGCCAGCTCACCCCCTAGCACAGATACGCAGTATTTT
D: NA; J: TRBJ1-1; V: TRBV5-1; size: NA; CDR3: CASSGLGGNTEAFF; DNA: TGCGCCAGCAGCGGCCTCGGGGGGAACACTGAAGCTTTCTTT
D: NA; J: TRBJ2-7; V: TRBV5-1; size: once; CDR3: CASSSSAGYEQYF; DNA: TGCGCCAGCAGCTCCTCGGCGGGGTACGAGCAGTACTTC
D: NA; J: TRBJ1-6; V: TRBV27; size: NA; CDR3: CASSLQGGGDNSPLHF; DNA: TGTGCCAGCAGTTTACAGGGCGGCGGTGACAATTCACCCCTCCACTTT
D: NA; J: TRBJ1-4; V: TRBV2; size: NA; CDR3: CASSEVGAGFNEKLFF; DNA: TGTGCCAGCAGTGAGGTCGGTGCGGGCTTTAATGAAAAACTGTTTTTT
D: TRBD1; J: TRBJ1-1; V: TRBV5-1; size: NA; CDR3: CASSSETGVNTEAFF; DNA: TGCGCCAGCAGCTCAGAGACAGGGGTGAACACTGAAGCTTTCTTT
D: NA; J: TRBJ1-4; V: TRBV19; size: NA; CDR3: CASSIPWGKLFF; DNA: TGTGCCAGTAGTATCCCGTGGGGAAAACTGTTTTTT
D: TRBD1; J: TRBJ1-1; V: TRBV6-5; size: NA; CDR3: CASSYRRQGSTEAFF; DNA: TGTGCCAGCAGTTACCGTCGACAGGGAAGCACTGAAGCTTTCTTT
D: NA; J: TRBJ1-5; V: TRBV4-1; size: NA; CDR3: CASSQDAGGGSNQPQHF; DNA: TGCGCCAGCAGCCAAGATGCGGGAGGAGGGTCAAATCAGCCCCAGCATTTT
D: NA; J: TRBJ2-7; V: TRBV7-6; size: few; CDR3: CASSLAQGGMAYEQYF; DNA: TGTGCCAGCAGCTTAGCCCAAGGGGGTATGGCCTACGAGCAGTACTTC
D: NA; J: TRBJ1-2; V: TRBV6-6; size: NA; CDR3: CASSYSARPQEKGYTF; DNA: TGTGCCAGCAGTTACTCCGCTCGGCCCCAGGAGAAAGGCTACACCTTC
D: TRBD1; J: TRBJ1-1; V: TRBV7-2; size: NA; CDR3: CASSLGGGYTEAFF; DNA: TGTGCCAGCAGCTTAGGAGGGGGCTATACTGAAGCTTTCTTT
D: NA; J: TRBJ2-3; V: TRBV10-3; size: NA; CDR3: CAISERADTQYF; DNA: TGTGCCATCAGTGAGCGGGCAGATACGCAGTATTTT
D: NA; J: TRBJ2-5; V: TRBV2; size: NA; CDR3: CASSDPGGALETQYF; DNA: TGTGCCAGCAGTGACCCTGGAGGGGCCCTGGAGACCCAGTACTTC
D: NA; J: TRBJ1-3; V: TRBV6-1; size: NA; CDR3: CASSEIGRFSGPATIYF; DNA: TGTGCCAGCAGTGAGATTGGGCGGTTCTCAGGGCCCGCCACCATATATTTT
D: NA; J: TRBJ1-1; V: TRBV14; size: NA; CDR3: CASSQEEGLNTEAFF; DNA: TGTGCCAGCAGCCAAGAAGAGGGACTAAACACTGAAGCTTTCTTT
D: TRBD1; J: TRBJ1-2; V: TRBV6-5; size: NA; CDR3: CASRAGGAGGYTF; DNA: TGTGCCAGCAGGGCAGGGGGCGCCGGTGGCTACACCTTC
D: NA; J: TRBJ2-5; V: TRBV12-3/TRBV12-4; size: NA; CDR3: CASKTGEETQYF; DNA: TGTGCCAGCAAAACAGGAGAAGAGACCCAGTACTTC
D: TRBD1; J: TRBJ1-3; V: TRBV15; size: once; CDR3: CATSRGPTGSDGNTIYF; DNA: TGTGCCACCAGCAGGGGACCGACAGGGAGCGACGGAAACACCATATATTTT
D: TRBD2; J: TRBJ2-5; V: TRBV10-1; size: NA; CDR3: CASSDTWTSGGPQYF; DNA: TGCGCCAGCAGTGATACCTGGACTAGCGGGGGACCCCAGTACTTC
D: NA; J: TRBJ2-3; V: TRBV11-1; size: NA; CDR3: CASSLGGVDTQYF; DNA: TGTGCCAGCAGCTTAGGCGGGGTGGATACGCAGTATTTT
D: NA; J: TRBJ1-2; V: TRBV11-2; size: NA; CDR3: CASSLDSTAGLGYGYTF; DNA: TGTGCCAGCAGCTTAGATAGTACAGCAGGCTTGGGCTATGGCTACACCTTC
D: NA; J: TRBJ1-6; V: TRBV4-2; size: NA; CDR3: CASSQDRSSYNSPLHF; DNA: TGTGCCAGCAGCCAAGATAGGAGCTCCTATAATTCACCCCTCCACTTT
D: NA; J: TRBJ1-4; V: TRBV6-5; size: NA; CDR3: CASSYGFPREKLFF; DNA: TGTGCCAGCAGTTACGGCTTCCCGCGCGAAAAACTGTTTTTT
D: NA; J: TRBJ2-3; V: TRBV7-9; size: NA; CDR3: CASSPTDTQYF; DNA: TGTGCCAGCAGCCCAACCGATACGCAGTATTTT
D: TRBD2; J: TRBJ2-1; V: TRBV5-5; size: NA; CDR3: CASSLGLAGRDEQFF; DNA: TGTGCCAGCAGCTTGGGCCTAGCGGGTCGCGATGAGCAGTTCTTC
D: TRBD2; J: TRBJ2-3; V: TRBV7-8; size: NA; CDR3: CASSLAPGGGSDTQYF; DNA: TGTGCCAGCAGCTTAGCGCCCGGGGGGGGGTCAGATACGCAGTATTTT
D: NA; J: TRBJ1-5; V: TRBV7-2; size: once; CDR3: CASSLGRSNQPQHF; DNA: TGTGCCAGCAGCTTAGGGCGGAGTAATCAGCCCCAGCATTTT
D: TRBD1; J: TRBJ1-4; V: TRBV4-1; size: NA; CDR3: CASSQPTGGGEKLFF; DNA: TGCGCCAGCAGCCAACCGACAGGGGGCGGTGAAAAACTGTTTTTT
D: TRBD2; J: TRBJ2-1; V: TRBV9; size: NA; CDR3: CASSPHSGGRSYNEQFF; DNA: TGTGCCAGCAGCCCCCATAGCGGGGGGCGGTCCTACAATGAGCAGTTCTTC
D: NA; J: TRBJ1-1; V: TRBV2; size: NA; CDR3: CASSADSNTEAFF; DNA: TGTGCCAGCAGCGCAGACAGCAACACTGAAGCTTTCTTT
D: NA; J: TRBJ2-1; V: TRBV5-1; size: NA; CDR3: CASSLSPGGMGDEQFF; DNA: TGCGCCAGCAGCTTGAGTCCAGGGGGGATGGGCGATGAGCAGTTCTTC
D: TRBD1; J: TRBJ2-7; V: TRBV11-2; size: NA; CDR3: CASSLGTGAYEQYF; DNA: TGTGCCAGCAGCTTGGGGACAGGGGCCTACGAGCAGTACTTC
D: TRBD2; J: TRBJ2-1; V: TRBV5-1; size: NA; CDR3: CASSSGGYNEQFF; DNA: TGCGCCAGCAGCTCGGGGGGATACAATGAGCAGTTCTTC
D: NA; J: TRBJ2-5; V: TRBV10-3; size: once; CDR3: CAISEEHQETQYF; DNA: TGTGCCATCTCGGAGGAACACCAAGAGACCCAGTACTTC
D: NA; J: TRBJ2-7; V: TRBV4-2; size: NA; CDR3: CASSPPGFESSYEQYF; DNA: TGTGCCAGCAGCCCTCCAGGGTTCGAAAGCTCCTACGAGCAGTACTTC
D: NA; J: TRBJ1-1; V: TRBV3-1/TRBV3-2; size: NA; CDR3: CASSQGQGFAEAFF; DNA: TGTGCCAGCAGCCAAGGGCAGGGCTTCGCTGAAGCTTTCTTT
D: TRBD1; J: TRBJ2-7; V: TRBV27; size: NA; CDR3: CASSSPGQGLIYEQYF; DNA: TGTGCCAGCAGTTCACCCGGACAGGGGCTCATCTACGAGCAGTACTTC
D: TRBD1; J: TRBJ2-2; V: TRBV10-3; size: few; CDR3: CATNRGSTGELFF; DNA: TGTGCCACCAACAGGGGGAGTACCGGGGAGCTGTTTTTT
D: TRBD1; J: TRBJ1-4; V: TRBV19; size: NA; CDR3: CASSTRQGENEKLFF; DNA: TGTGCCAGTAGTACCCGACAGGGGGAGAATGAAAAACTGTTTTTT
D: NA; J: TRBJ2-7; V: TRBV4-1; size: NA; CDR3: CASSQGLLVSGDEQYF; DNA: TGCGCCAGCAGCCAAGGATTGTTAGTTTCTGGCGACGAGCAGTACTTC
D: NA; J: TRBJ2-2; V: TRBV10-2; size: NA; CDR3: CASSKGYRDTGELFF; DNA: TGCGCCAGCAGTAAAGGATATAGGGACACCGGGGAGCTGTTTTTT
D: TRBD1; J: TRBJ2-7; V: TRBV5-6; size: NA; CDR3: CASSSGQATYEQYF; DNA: TGTGCCAGCAGCTCGGGACAGGCGACCTACGAGCAGTACTTC
D: NA; J: TRBJ1-2; V: TRBV12-3/TRBV12-4; size: NA; CDR3: CASSLAGNGYTF; DNA: TGTGCCAGCAGTTTAGCAGGGAATGGCTACACCTTC
D: TRBD2; J: TRBJ2-5; V: TRBV4-1; size: NA; CDR3: CASSQQAGGPETQYF; DNA: TGCGCCAGCAGCCAACAAGCGGGGGGGCCAGAGACCCAGTACTTC
D: NA; J: TRBJ2-5; V: TRBV6-5; size: NA; CDR3: CASRRPSGQETQYF; DNA: TGTGCCAGCAGACGGCCCTCGGGGCAAGAGACCCAGTACTTC
D: TRBD2; J: TRBJ2-7; V: TRBV3-1/TRBV3-2; size: NA; CDR3: CASSRTSGGVEQYF; DNA: TGTGCCAGCAGCCGCACTAGCGGGGGAGTAGAGCAGTACTTC
D: NA; J: TRBJ2-1; V: TRBV7-2; size: NA; CDR3: CASSLSGLGEQFF; DNA: TGTGCCAGCAGCTTATCCGGCCTCGGGGAGCAGTTCTTC
D: NA; J: TRBJ2-2; V: TRBV9; size: few; CDR3: CASSVVGDFANTGELFF; DNA: TGTGCCAGCAGCGTAGTGGGGGACTTCGCGAACACCGGGGAGCTGTTTTTT